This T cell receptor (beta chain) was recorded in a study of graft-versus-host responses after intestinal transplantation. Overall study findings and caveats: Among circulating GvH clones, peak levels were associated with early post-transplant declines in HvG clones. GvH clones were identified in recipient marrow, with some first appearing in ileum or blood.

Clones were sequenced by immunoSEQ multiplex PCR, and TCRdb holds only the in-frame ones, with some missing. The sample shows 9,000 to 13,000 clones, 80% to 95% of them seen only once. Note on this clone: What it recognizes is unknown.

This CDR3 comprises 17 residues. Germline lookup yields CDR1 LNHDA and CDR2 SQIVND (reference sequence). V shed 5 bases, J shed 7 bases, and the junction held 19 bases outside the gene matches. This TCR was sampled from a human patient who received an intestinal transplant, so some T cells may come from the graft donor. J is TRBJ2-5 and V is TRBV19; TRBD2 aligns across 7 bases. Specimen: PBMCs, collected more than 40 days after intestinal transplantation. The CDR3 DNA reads TGTGCCAGTAGTCTCTGGGCCCCCGACTCCCCGGGGGGGACCCAGTACTTC. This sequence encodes CASSLWAPDSPGGTQYF.